This is a list of T cell receptor beta chains from one sample in a study of T cell responses to AZD1222 COVID-19 vaccine. Repertoires were generated with immunoSEQ multiplex PCR, while TCRdb's copy carries only in-frame clones and drops some. The sample has 130,000 or so clones, 80% to 90% seen once. The source material was peripheral blood, sampled 28 days after the second AZD1222 dose. The receptor set was obtained from an adult who received the AZD1222 COVID-19 vaccine. Each CDR3 is given with its conserved first and last residue. A D gene is named only where the DNA matches it firmly. Expanded clones get a size class; other rows say once, few or many, or leave the size out.

size: .
V: TRBV7-8
J: TRBJ2-5
D: .
length: 13
DNA: TGTGCCAGCAGCTTGCCAAGCCAAGAGACCCAGTACTTC
CDR3: CASSLPSQETQYF

size: .
V: TRBV24-1
J: TRBJ2-1
D: TRBD2
length: 15
DNA: TGTGCCACCAGTGGAGTAGCGGGGGAGGAGAATGAGCAGTTCTTC
CDR3: CATSGVAGEENEQFF

size: .
V: TRBV4-2
J: TRBJ2-3
D: TRBD2
length: 18
DNA: TGTGCCAGCAGCCAAGAGCTCTTGGCTAGCGGGGGATGGGATACGCAGTATTTT
CDR3: CASSQELLASGGWDTQYF

size: many
V: TRBV11-2
J: TRBJ2-7
D: .
length: 14
DNA: TGTGCCAGCAGCTTTGGGACTTCACAATACGAGCAGTACTTC
CDR3: CASSFGTSQYEQYF

size: .
V: TRBV7-2
J: TRBJ2-7
D: .
length: 12
DNA: TGTGCCAGCAGACAGGACTCCTACGAGCAGTACTTC
CDR3: CASRQDSYEQYF

size: .
V: TRBV6-2/TRBV6-3
J: TRBJ1-1
D: .
length: 12
DNA: TGTGCCAGCAGTTACAGGGGCGCTGAAGCTTTCTTT
CDR3: CASSYRGAEAFF

size: .
V: TRBV30
J: TRBJ1-1
D: .
length: 11
DNA: TGTGCCTGGATGGTGAGCACTGAAGCTTTCTTT
CDR3: CAWMVSTEAFF

size: .
V: TRBV2
J: TRBJ1-1
D: .
length: 14
DNA: TGTGCCACCCCCCGGAAGGGTTGGATAAGAGAAGCTTTCTTT
CDR3: CATPRKGWIREAFF

size: once
V: TRBV5-8
J: TRBJ1-2
D: .
length: 15
DNA: TGTGCCAGCAGCTTGGCGACCTGGGGAGGGAATGGCTACACCTTC
CDR3: CASSLATWGGNGYTF

size: .
V: TRBV5-1
J: TRBJ2-5
D: .
length: 16
DNA: TGCGCCAGCAGCCCCTCCTCGGTCACCAACCAAGAGACCCAGTACTTC
CDR3: CASSPSSVTNQETQYF

size: .
V: TRBV25-1
J: TRBJ1-1
D: .
length: 13
DNA: TGTGCCAGCAGTGAATGGCTGTCCACTGAAGCTTTCTTT
CDR3: CASSEWLSTEAFF

size: .
V: TRBV7-2
J: TRBJ1-2
D: TRBD1
length: 15
DNA: TGTGCCAGCAGTTCCGACGGGACAGCGAACTATGGCTACACCTTC
CDR3: CASSSDGTANYGYTF

size: .
V: TRBV12-3/TRBV12-4
J: TRBJ1-1
D: TRBD1
length: 13
DNA: TGTGCCAGCAGGAAACAGGGGCTGGCGGGAGCTTTCTTT
CDR3: CASRKQGLAGAFF

size: .
V: TRBV18
J: TRBJ2-2
D: .
length: 15
DNA: TGTGCCAGCTCACCAAGGCTCCCGGGGACCGGGGAGCTGTTTTTT
CDR3: CASSPRLPGTGELFF

size: .
V: TRBV10-3
J: TRBJ2-5
D: .
length: 15
DNA: TGTGCCATCAGGGCCGGTAGGGTTGGCCAAGAGACCCAGTACTTC
CDR3: CAIRAGRVGQETQYF

size: .
V: TRBV19
J: TRBJ1-2
D: TRBD1
length: 14
DNA: TGTGCCAGTAGTAAGGGGACAGATCTCTATGGCTACACCTTC
CDR3: CASSKGTDLYGYTF

size: .
V: TRBV10-3
J: TRBJ1-1
D: .
length: 16
DNA: TGTGCCATCAGTGAGTATGACCAGGGCCTGAACACTGAAGCTTTCTTT
CDR3: CAISEYDQGLNTEAFF

size: .
V: TRBV5-1
J: TRBJ2-5
D: .
length: 14
DNA: TGCGCCAGCAGCTTGGCACAGGAGGGAGAGACCCAGTACTTC
CDR3: CASSLAQEGETQYF

size: .
V: TRBV7-9
J: TRBJ1-1
D: .
length: 13
DNA: TGTGCCAGCAACGTAGGTGGGTACACTGAAGCTTTCTTT
CDR3: CASNVGGYTEAFF

size: few
V: TRBV5-5
J: TRBJ2-7
D: .
length: 14
DNA: TGTGCCAGCAGCCGGGCCGCAGGGCCTTACGAGCAGTACTTC
CDR3: CASSRAAGPYEQYF

size: .
V: TRBV10-3
J: TRBJ2-7
D: TRBD2
length: 14
DNA: TGTGCCATCAGTGATAGCGGGAGGCCCTACGAGCAGTACTTC
CDR3: CAISDSGRPYEQYF

size: .
V: TRBV11-2
J: TRBJ2-7
D: TRBD2
length: 14
DNA: TGTGCCAGCAGCTTAGCGGGGGGGCAGGGTGAGCAGTACTTC
CDR3: CASSLAGGQGEQYF

size: .
V: TRBV11-2
J: TRBJ2-2
D: .
length: 14
DNA: TGTGCCAGCAGCCGACAAGGGTTCCCCGGGGAGCTGTTTTTT
CDR3: CASSRQGFPGELFF

size: .
V: TRBV10-3
J: TRBJ2-2
D: TRBD2
length: 14
DNA: TGTGCCATCAGTCTAGCGGGAGACGCCGGGGAGCTGTTTTTT
CDR3: CAISLAGDAGELFF

size: .
V: TRBV30
J: TRBJ1-1
D: .
length: 13
DNA: TGTGCCTGGAGACAGTATCGGGGGGTTGAAGCTTTCTTT
CDR3: CAWRQYRGVEAFF

size: .
V: TRBV5-1
J: TRBJ2-7
D: .
length: 15
DNA: TGCGCCAGCAGCTTGGTTGGGTCTTACTCCTACGAGCAGTACTTC
CDR3: CASSLVGSYSYEQYF

size: .
V: TRBV5-8
J: TRBJ2-2
D: .
length: 16
DNA: TGTGCCAGCAGGTCTTCGACGCCGGTTAACCCCGGGGAGCTGTTTTTT
CDR3: CASRSSTPVNPGELFF

size: .
V: TRBV7-3
J: TRBJ2-2
D: .
length: 14
DNA: TGTGCCAGCAGCCCGACAGGGAACACCGGGGAGCTGTTTTTT
CDR3: CASSPTGNTGELFF

size: once
V: TRBV2
J: TRBJ1-1
D: .
length: 13
DNA: TGTGCCAGCAGTCCCGAAGCCGACACTGAAGCTTTCTTT
CDR3: CASSPEADTEAFF

size: .
V: TRBV7-8
J: TRBJ1-2
D: .
length: 14
DNA: TGTGCCAGCAGCCCCTCTGTAAGGAGCTATGGCTACACCTTC
CDR3: CASSPSVRSYGYTF

size: .
V: TRBV4-1
J: TRBJ2-2
D: .
length: 15
DNA: TGCGCCAGCAGCCAAGGGGGACACATTACCGGGGAGCTGTTTTTT
CDR3: CASSQGGHITGELFF

size: .
V: TRBV4-1
J: TRBJ1-5
D: .
length: 16
DNA: TGCGCCAGCAGCCAGGCAGGTGCTTATAGCAATCAGCCCCAGCATTTT
CDR3: CASSQAGAYSNQPQHF

size: .
V: TRBV6-5
J: TRBJ1-3
D: .
length: 15
DNA: TGTGCCAGCAGTTACTCACCGGACTCTGGAAACACCATATATTTT
CDR3: CASSYSPDSGNTIYF

size: .
V: TRBV3-1/TRBV3-2
J: TRBJ1-4
D: .
length: 12
DNA: TGTGCCAGCAGCCAGCTTAATGAAAAACTGTTTTTT
CDR3: CASSQLNEKLFF

size: .
V: TRBV11-2
J: TRBJ1-1
D: TRBD1
length: 13
DNA: TGTGCCAGCAGCTTCACAGGGGGCACTGAAGCTTTCTTT
CDR3: CASSFTGGTEAFF

size: .
V: TRBV21-1
J: TRBJ2-7
D: .
length: 15
DNA: TGTGCCAGCAGCGGATCCGGGACAGGGTTGCGCGAGCAGTACTTC
CDR3: CASSGSGTGLREQYF

size: .
V: TRBV6-5
J: TRBJ1-2
D: TRBD1
length: 15
DNA: TGTGCCAGCAGTTTCTACAGGGGGAGTGACTATGGCTACACCTTC
CDR3: CASSFYRGSDYGYTF

size: .
V: TRBV10-3
J: TRBJ2-6
D: TRBD2
length: 19
DNA: TGTGCCATCAGTGAGGGCCCTAGCGGGGGGCCCTCTGGGGCCAACGTCCTGACTTTC
CDR3: CAISEGPSGGPSGANVLTF

size: once
V: TRBV13
J: TRBJ1-2
D: .
length: 14
DNA: TGTGCCAGCAGCACCTACGGACAGAACTATGGCTACACCTTC
CDR3: CASSTYGQNYGYTF

size: once
V: TRBV3-1/TRBV3-2
J: TRBJ1-2
D: .
length: 13
DNA: TGTGCCAGCAGCCAACAGGGTAACTATGGCTACACCTTC
CDR3: CASSQQGNYGYTF

size: .
V: TRBV18
J: TRBJ1-1
D: .
length: 13
DNA: TGTGCCAGCTCACCAGGGGCCTACACTGAAGCTTTCTTT
CDR3: CASSPGAYTEAFF

size: .
V: TRBV3-1/TRBV3-2
J: TRBJ1-3
D: .
length: 15
DNA: TGTGCCAGCAGCCAAGGGAGTCGCTCTGGAAACACCATATATTTT
CDR3: CASSQGSRSGNTIYF

size: .
V: TRBV9
J: TRBJ1-3
D: .
length: 14
DNA: TGTGCCAGCAGCGTCCCTGGGGGGGGAAACACCATATATTTT
CDR3: CASSVPGGGNTIYF

size: .
V: TRBV3-1/TRBV3-2
J: TRBJ1-1
D: .
length: 15
DNA: TGTGCCAGCAGCCAAGCCGGGCAACTGAACACTGAAGCTTTCTTT
CDR3: CASSQAGQLNTEAFF

size: .
V: TRBV2
J: TRBJ1-4
D: TRBD1
length: 15
DNA: TGTGCCAGCAGGGACAGGTTTGGCACTAATGAAAAACTGTTTTTT
CDR3: CASRDRFGTNEKLFF

size: .
V: TRBV30
J: TRBJ1-3
D: .
length: 13
DNA: TGTGCCTGGATATACAGGGCAGGAAACACCATATATTTT
CDR3: CAWIYRAGNTIYF

size: .
V: TRBV4-1
J: TRBJ1-5
D: TRBD1
length: 15
DNA: TGCGCCAGCAGCCCAGGACAGGGTCCCAATCAGCCCCAGCATTTT
CDR3: CASSPGQGPNQPQHF

size: .
V: TRBV7-2
J: TRBJ1-1
D: .
length: 12
DNA: TGTGCCAGCAGCCGGGACCTTTCACCGGCTTTCTTT
CDR3: CASSRDLSPAFF

size: once
V: TRBV5-4
J: TRBJ1-4
D: .
length: 16
DNA: TGTGCCAGCAGCATACGGACGGGAGCAACTAATGAAAAACTGTTTTTT
CDR3: CASSIRTGATNEKLFF

size: .
V: TRBV3-1/TRBV3-2
J: TRBJ1-6
D: TRBD1
length: 16
DNA: TGTGCCAGCAGCCAAGAGCTTGGACAGGGGGGTTCACCCCTCCACTTT
CDR3: CASSQELGQGGSPLHF